A single sample is the source of the 18 T cell receptor beta chains below, sequenced in a study of identical twins. TCRdb analysed the 5' RACE reads with MiXCR anew, one entry per CDR3 protein. The sample lists about 240,000 distinct CDR3 sequences, under 12% occurring once. The material sequenced was memory T cells sorted from blood. Receptors were obtained from a man aged 45-60 years in good health.

This clonotype was detected only a few times. The CDR3 DNA reads TGTGCCAGCAGCTTCGGACAGGGCTACAATGAGCAGTTCTTC. It is translated as CASSFGQGYNEQFF. The J gene is TRBJ2-1, the V gene TRBV11-1; 8 bases align to TRBD1. CDR1 and CDR2 from the germline V gene are SGHAT and FQDESV (reference sequence). V was clipped by 3 bases and J by 3 bases; unmatched bases: 1. This CDR3 region has 14 residues.

This clonotype was seen many times. V and J are TRBV9 and TRBJ1-1; D is uncertain. Germline V gene sequence: CDR1 SGDLS, CDR2 YYNGEE. Trimming took off 2 bases at V and 3 bases at J, with 8 bases between the two ends. This CDR3 spans 13 amino acids. In nucleotides, the CDR3 is TGTGCCAGCAGCGTCGGGGAATACACTGAAGCTTTCTTT. Amino acids: CASSVGEYTEAFF.

At least ten counts were recorded for this clonotype. The chain combines TRBV7-9 with TRBJ2-5, with 11 bases lining up with TRBD2. The CDR3 consists of 14 residues. The germline CDR1 and CDR2 sequences are SEHNR and FQNEAQ (reference sequence). J lost 1 base, V lost 6 bases, and 1 base had no gene match. The CDR3 region is CASRGLAAQETQYF. The CDR3 DNA follows: TGTGCCAGCAGGGGACTAGCGGCCCAAGAGACCCAGTACTTC.

This clonotype has ten or more counts. Its ends do not fully match the called genes, so a read error is possible. The J gene is TRBJ1-1, the V gene TRBV11-2; D is unresolved. Germline assignment: CDR1 SGHAT and CDR2 FQNNGV. The CDR3 is 14 amino acids. CDR3 region: CASSLDPGNTEAFF. The CDR3 nucleotides read TGTGCCAGCAGCCTAGATCCGGGGAACACTGAAGCTTTCTTT.

The rearrangement links TRBV9 to TRBJ2-5; tentatively, D is TRBD1 (6 bases). This CDR3 is 15 amino acids long. V dropped 0 bases and J dropped 5 bases, with 14 bases sitting between them. Per the germline V gene, CDR1 is SGDLS and CDR2 is YYNGEE. CDR3: CASSVGGTRKETQYF. The CDR3 nucleotides are TGTGCCAGCAGCGTAGGGGGGACACGAAAGGAGACCCAGTACTTC. Combining the CDR3 with reference TRBV9 and TRBJ2-5 gives the whole variable domain DSGVTQTPKHLITATGQRVTLRCSPRSGDLSVYWYQQSLDQGLQFLIQYYNGEERAKGNILERFSAQQFPDLHSELNLSSLELGDSALYFCASSVGGTRKETQYFGPGTRLLVL.

This clonotype was seen at least ten times. This rearrangement joins TRBV28 to TRBJ2-4; 7 bases match TRBD1. CDR3 length: 21 residues. Germline CDR1 and CDR2: MDHEN and SYDVKM. V shed 6 bases and J 0 bases; nucleotides not matched to a gene: 23. The CDR3 DNA sequence: TGTGCCAGCAGCCGCCCATCGACAGGGCTTCGCGTTATGGGAGCCAAAAACATTCAGTACTTC. This encodes CASSRPSTGLRVMGAKNIQYF.

This clonotype was recorded many times. The chain couples TRBV28 to TRBJ2-5, with TRBD2 matching 10 bases. J was trimmed by 0 bases and V by 5 bases; bases with no gene match: 3. CDR1 is MDHEN and CDR2 is SYDVKM in the germline V gene. The CDR3 has 15 amino acids. The CDR3 protein is CASSGTSAHQETQYF. CDR3 DNA: TGTGCCAGCAGTGGGACTAGCGCACACCAAGAGACCCAGTACTTC. The variable domain in full, with the rest retrieved from reference TRBV28 and TRBJ2-5, is DVKVTQSSRYLVKRTGEKVFLECVQDMDHENMFWYRQDPGLGLRLIYFSYDVKMKEKGDIPEGYSVSREKKERFSLILESASTNQTSMYLCASSGTSAHQETQYFGPGTRLLVL.

Only a few counts were recorded for this clonotype. The chain couples TRBV9 to TRBJ2-3; either TRBD1 or TRBD2 may supply D (6 bases each). From germline, CDR1 is SGDLS and CDR2 YYNGEE. Trimming pared 4 bases from V and 2 bases from J, leaving 14 bases between. The CDR3 contains 15 residues. The CDR3 DNA follows: TGTGCCAGCAGCCTAAGGGGGGCTCACACAGATACGCAGTATTTT. Translating it yields CASSLRGAHTDTQYF.

There are many counts of this clonotype. The gene calls are TRBV6-1 and TRBJ2-3; D perhaps matches TRBD1 (6 bases). Germline V gene sequence: CDR1 MNHNS, CDR2 SASEGT. The CDR3 contains 13 residues. V was shortened by 4 bases and J by 5 bases, with 10 bases between the two germline ends. The CDR3 loop reads CASSGGLKDTQYF. Written as DNA, the CDR3 is TGTGCCAGCAGTGGGGGGCTTAAAGATACGCAGTATTTT.

This chain uses TRBV4-2 with TRBJ2-3; D is uncertain. The CDR3 spans 14 residues. Trimming left V 1 base short and J 4 bases short, with 9 bases between. CDR1 LGHNA and CDR2 YNFKEQ come from the germline V gene. CDR3 amino acids: CASSQVPRADTQYF. The CDR3 DNA reads TGTGCCAGCAGCCAAGTCCCTCGGGCAGATACGCAGTATTTT.

This clonotype was picked up many times. At one end the junction does not follow the germline gene, possibly because of a read error. J is TRBJ1-1 and V is TRBV5-1; TRBD1 might be the D (6 bases). Germline CDR1 is SGHRS and CDR2 is YFSETQ. There are 15 residues in the CDR3. This CDR3 is CASSLGVMGDTEAFF. The DNA for the CDR3 is TGCGCCAGCAGCTTGGGGGTAATGGGGGACACCGAAGCTTTCTTT. Looking up the rest from reference TRBV5-1 and TRBJ1-1 gives the full variable domain: KAGVTQTPRYLIKTRGQQVTLSCSPISGHRSVSWYQQTPGQGLQFLFEYFSETQRNKGNFPGRFSGRQFSNSRSEMNVSTLELGDSALYLCASSLGVMGDTEAFFGQGTRLTVV.

The chain has TRBV18 and TRBJ2-7; D unclear. Germline values: CDR1 KGHSH, CDR2 LQKENI. Trimming took 3 bases from V and 10 from J, leaving 16 bases between them. The CDR3 loop spans 13 amino acids. DNA of the CDR3: TGTGCCAGCTCACCTTCCGCTGACAAAAGTCAGTACTTC. It is translated as CASSPSADKSQYF. The full variable domain, completed using reference TRBV18 and TRBJ2-7, is NAGVMQNPRHLVRRRGQEARLRCSPMKGHSHVYWYRQLPEEGLKFMVYLQKENIIDESGMPKERFSAEFPKEGPSILRIQQVVRGDSAAYFCASSPSADKSQYFGPGTRLTVT.

In its sample, this clonotype was seen a few times. The genes are TRBV15 and TRBJ2-7, with a tentative D call TRBD1 (5 bases). Trimming took 3 bases from V and 1 from J, leaving 13 bases between them. This CDR3 comprises 15 residues. The V gene's germline CDR1 is LNHNV and CDR2 YYDKDF (reference sequence). CDR3: CATSSLQDLSYEQYF. CDR3 nucleotide sequence: TGTGCCACCAGCAGCCTACAGGATCTTTCCTACGAGCAGTACTTC.

There are a few counts of this clonotype. The CDR3 DNA is TGTGCCAGCAGCACGAACCAACTAGCGGGAGTCTTCGAGCAGTACTTC. It specifies CASSTNQLAGVFEQYF. The chain combines TRBV5-6 with TRBJ2-7; the match to TRBD2 covers 11 bases. The germline V gene encodes CDR1 SGHDT and CDR2 YYEEEE. V shed 4 bases, J shed 6 bases, and the junction held 12 bases outside the gene matches. This CDR3 contains 16 residues.

This clonotype occurred many times. The gene calls are TRBV4-3 and TRBJ2-1; D gene ambiguous. Germline loops: CDR1 LGHNA, CDR2 YSLEER. This CDR3 spans 13 amino acids. V lost 0 bases and J lost 8, with 8 bases in between. The CDR3 bases are TGCGCCAGCAGCCAAGACAGGTTCGATGAGCAGTTCTTC. Translated: CASSQDRFDEQFF.

This clonotype was observed a few times. The chain has TRBV27 and TRBJ1-2; tentative D call: TRBD1 (6 bases). Trimming removed 5 bases from V and 8 bases from J, with 18 bases in between. The CDR3 has 14 amino acids. Germline loops: CDR1 MNHEY, CDR2 SMNVEV (reference sequence). The DNA for the CDR3 is TGTGCCAGCAGTCCAAGGACAGCCGCAGGGGGCTACACCTTC. Protein sequence: CASSPRTAAGGYTF.

This chain joins TRBV27 and TRBJ2-7; D gene unclear. CDR1 is MNHEY and CDR2 is SMNVEV in the germline V gene (reference sequence). The CDR3 runs to 15 residues. Trimming shortened V by 10 bases and J by 3 bases, and 22 bases separated the two germline ends. This chain's CDR3 is CATHSSPTDYYEQYF. The CDR3 nucleotides read TGTGCCACCCACTCCTCCCCGACTGATTACTACGAGCAGTACTTC.

There are many counts of this clonotype. The rearrangement joins TRBV6-1 to TRBJ2-7; 9 bases map to TRBD2. V shed 11 bases, J shed 3 bases, and the junction held 8 bases outside the gene matches. This CDR3 is built from 13 residues. The germline V gene has CDR1 MNHNS and CDR2 SASEGT. The DNA for the CDR3 is TGTGCCCAGGGACTAGCCTCGATCTACGAGCAGTACTTC. Amino acid sequence: CAQGLASIYEQYF.